The T cell receptor beta chain described here comes from a study of blood T cell repertoires in COVID-19. Per the study methods: For nucleated cells, counts were estimated from reference gene primer amplification. Only in-frame clones appear in the TCRdb table, and some are missing; sequencing was by immunoSEQ multiplex PCR. V and J calls and clone size come straight from that table; D and trimming were deduced from the DNA. Here the sample spans under 400,000 clones, around 87% being singletons. The germline V gene has CDR1 SGHVS and CDR2 FQNEAQ. The V end lost 1 base, the J end lost 1 base, and 7 bases lay between the germline ends. This CDR3 has 14 residues. This clone was recorded only once.

Sequenced sample: peripheral blood. This chain connects TRBV7-8 to TRBJ1-1; D is undetermined. The sequence derives from a woman younger than 45 with COVID-19, enrolled during active disease. The CDR3 loop reads CASSLGVANTEAFF. The DNA for the CDR3 is TGTGCCAGCAGCTTAGGGGTAGCGAACACTGAAGCTTTCTTT.